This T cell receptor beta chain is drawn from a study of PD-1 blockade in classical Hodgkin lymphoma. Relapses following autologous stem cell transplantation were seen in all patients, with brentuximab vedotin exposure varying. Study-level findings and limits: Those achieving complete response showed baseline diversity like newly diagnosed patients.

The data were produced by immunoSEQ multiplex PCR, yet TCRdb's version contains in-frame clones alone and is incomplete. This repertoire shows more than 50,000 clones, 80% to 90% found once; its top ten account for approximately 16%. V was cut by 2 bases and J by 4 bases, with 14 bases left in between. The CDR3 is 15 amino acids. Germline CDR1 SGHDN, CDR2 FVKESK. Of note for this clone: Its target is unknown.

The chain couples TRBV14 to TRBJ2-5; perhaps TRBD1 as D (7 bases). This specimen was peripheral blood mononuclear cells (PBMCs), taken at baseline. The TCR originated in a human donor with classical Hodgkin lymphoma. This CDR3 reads CASSQLRGRGETQYF. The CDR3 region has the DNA TGTGCCAGCAGCCAACTGAGGGGGCGGGGAGAGACCCAGTACTTC.